One sample yielded the 21 T cell receptor beta chains listed below, sequenced in a study of shared T cell receptors in the human thymus. Using immunoSEQ multiplex PCR, the repertoire was profiled, and TCRdb retains in-frame clones only, with some absent. The sample includes over 350,000 clones, around 93% of them seen just once. The sequencing input was thymocytes. The source of these receptors is a human donor.

This clone has just one count. The V gene is TRBV7-9, the J gene TRBJ2-1, with 7 bases that match TRBD2. This CDR3 is built from 16 residues. Per germline, CDR1 SEHNR and CDR2 FQNEAQ (reference sequence). The V gene end was trimmed by 6 bases and the J gene end by 1 base; junction bases not matched to a gene: 9. CDR3 bases: TGTGCCAGCAGACCCCAGCGGGGCGGGTCCTACAATGAGCAGTTCTTC. This sequence encodes CASRPQRGGSYNEQFF.

This clone was seen a single time. In the same sample, other DNA sequences code for this CDR3. The chain employs TRBV11-2 and TRBJ2-7; no clear D. V lost 0 bases to trimming and J lost 0 bases, with 6 bases between them. The germline V gene encodes CDR1 SGHAT and CDR2 FQNNGV. The CDR3 has 14 residues. The CDR3 DNA follows: TGTGCCAGCAGCTTAGAGGGAAGCTCCTACGAGCAGTACTTC. Protein sequence: CASSLEGSSYEQYF.

This chain uses TRBV6-5 with TRBJ1-2, with a possible D match to TRBD1 (6 bases). V was pared by 0 bases and J by 3 bases, with 8 bases between. The CDR3 spans 14 residues. Germline V gives CDR1 MNHEY, CDR2 SVGAGI. The CDR3 sequence: CASSYSDRDYGYTF. The CDR3 bases are TGTGCCAGCAGTTACTCGGACAGAGACTATGGCTACACCTTC.

The chain has TRBV9 and TRBJ2-6; no firm D call. There are 16 residues in the CDR3. Trimming cost V 2 bases and J 6 bases, with 15 bases left between them. Looked up from germline, CDR1 is SGDLS and CDR2 is YYNGEE. The CDR3 DNA reads TGTGCCAGCAGCGTGGACCGCCTCCTTGAGGCCAACGTCCTGACTTTC. This translates into CASSVDRLLEANVLTF.

The rearrangement links TRBV15 to TRBJ1-5; possible D gene TRBD1, 6 bases. The CDR3 length is 19 residues. The germline V gene has CDR1 LNHNV and CDR2 YYDKDF (reference sequence). With 1 base removed from V and 3 bases from J, the gap between germline ends came to 22 bases. The CDR3 is CATSRAKDDDRSNNQPQHF. As DNA, the CDR3 is TGTGCCACCAGCAGAGCAAAGGATGACGACAGGTCCAACAATCAGCCCCAGCATTTT.

This rearrangement joins TRBV7-9 to TRBJ2-1, with 16 bases fitting TRBD2. Losses at the gene ends were 0 bases for V and 8 bases for J; bases not matched to a gene: 4. The CDR3 totals 17 residues. Germline V CDR1 and CDR2: SEHNR, FQNEAQ (reference sequence). The chain's CDR3 is CASSLAGTSGRVHEQFF. CDR3 in DNA: TGTGCCAGCAGCTTAGCTGGGACTAGCGGGAGGGTCCATGAGCAGTTCTTC.

This sequence joins TRBV27 and TRBJ1-2; 9 nucleotides align to TRBD1. Germline V gives CDR1 MNHEY, CDR2 SMNVEV (reference sequence). This CDR3 contains 13 residues. CDR3 amino acids: CATRDREGYGYTF. CDR3 bases: TGTGCAACCAGGGACAGGGAGGGCTATGGCTACACCTTC.

The gene calls are TRBV27 and TRBJ2-2, with D perhaps TRBD1 (6 bases). The germline gives CDR1 MNHEY, CDR2 SMNVEV (reference sequence). Trimming stripped 6 bases from V and 5 bases from J, with 19 bases between. This CDR3 contains 16 residues. The CDR3: CASSRRKQGWTGELFF. CDR3 coding DNA: TGTGCCAGCAGCAGACGAAAACAGGGCTGGACCGGGGAGCTGTTTTTT.

This clone was counted a single time. The chain recombines TRBV10-1 with TRBJ2-7; D possibly corresponds to TRBD2 (5 bases). The CDR3 is 15 residues long. Trimming took off 6 bases at V and 2 bases at J, with 17 bases between the two ends. Germline CDR1 reads WNHNN; CDR2 reads SYGVQD (reference sequence). This CDR3 is CASSAPDRGAYEQYF. CDR3 nucleotides: TGCGCCAGCAGCGCCCCGGATCGGGGTGCCTACGAGCAGTACTTC.

The chain carries TRBV6-1 and TRBJ1-5; maybe TRBD1 (6 bases). Trimming stripped 7 bases from V and 0 bases from J, with 13 bases between. There are 15 residues in the CDR3. Germline CDR1 is MNHNS and CDR2 is SASEGT. CDR3 DNA sequence: TGTGCCAGCACCCTCGACAGGTATAGCAATCAGCCCCAGCATTTT. Translated, it gives CASTLDRYSNQPQHF.

This sequence joins TRBV6-1 and TRBJ2-5, with a weak D call TRBD1 (7 bases). Germline V gene lookup returns CDR1 MNHNS and CDR2 SASEGT. The CDR3 has 14 residues. Trimming shortened V by 8 bases and J by 4 bases, and 17 bases separated the two germline ends. The CDR3: CASSETGRSETQYF. The DNA for the CDR3 is TGTGCCAGCTCAGAGACAGGGAGGTCAGAGACCCAGTACTTC.

The table lists this clone with a count of one. The chain uses TRBV5-1 and TRBJ2-1, with 10 positions matching TRBD2. The CDR3 is made up of 15 amino acids. V was clipped by 5 bases and J by 8 bases; unmatched bases: 10. The germline gives CDR1 SGHRS, CDR2 YFSETQ. Here the CDR3 reads CASRVSGRPPDEQFF. Written as DNA, the CDR3 is TGCGCCAGCAGGGTTAGCGGGAGGCCCCCCGATGAGCAGTTCTTC.

This clone has only one observation. The V gene is TRBV5-1, the J gene TRBJ2-5, with D possibly being TRBD2 (5 bases). The germline CDR1 and CDR2 sequences are SGHRS and YFSETQ. V was shortened by 6 bases and J by 4 bases, with 16 bases between the two germline ends. The CDR3 extends over 14 amino acids. Here the CDR3 reads CASIRPKGAETQYF. In nucleotides, the CDR3 is TGCGCCAGCATCCGTCCGAAGGGAGCAGAGACCCAGTACTTC.

J is TRBJ2-5 and V is TRBV28, with 8 positions matching TRBD1. Germline V lookup: CDR1 MDHEN, CDR2 SYDVKM. The ends lost 6 bases at V and 4 bases at J; junction bases unmatched: 7. The CDR3 sequence is 14 residues long. The CDR3 region has the DNA TGTGCCAGCAGCCAGAGGACAGGGTCAGAGACCCAGTACTTC. It encodes CASSQRTGSETQYF.

The V call is TRBV5-6, the J call TRBJ2-7, with TRBD1 identical over 7 bases. The CDR3 is 15 residues long. J gave up 3 bases and V 6 bases, and 12 bases lay outside the gene matches. Germline V gene data show CDR1 as SGHDT and CDR2 as YYEEEE. Here the CDR3 DNA reads TGTGCCAGCACCCCCGCCCGGACAGGTTACTACGAGCAGTACTTC. Translated: CASTPARTGYYEQYF.

This chain joins TRBV4-1 and TRBJ2-4, with D tentatively TRBD1 (6 bases). The CDR3 is 17 residues long. Trimming stripped 0 bases from V and 1 base from J, with 13 bases between. Germline-derived CDR1 and CDR2 are MGHRA and YSYEKL. DNA of the CDR3: TGCGCCAGCAGCCAAGATTCGAGAGGACAGGCCAAAAACATTCAGTACTTC. Translated, it gives CASSQDSRGQAKNIQYF.

This rearrangement joins TRBV14 to TRBJ1-3, with D perhaps matching TRBD1 (5 bases). The ends were cut back, 1 base at V and 0 bases at J, with 19 bases in the middle. Looked up from germline, CDR1 is SGHDN and CDR2 is FVKESK. The CDR3 spans 19 residues. The CDR3: CASSQGQAGRGGSGNTIYF. CDR3 nucleotide sequence: TGTGCCAGCAGCCAAGGGCAGGCGGGACGGGGGGGCTCTGGAAACACCATATATTTT. Variable domain in full (rest from reference TRBV14 and TRBJ1-3): EAGVTQFPSHSVIEKGQTVTLRCDPISGHDNLYWYRRVMGKEIKFLLHFVKESKQDESGMPNNRFLAERTGGTYSTLKVQPAELEDSGVYFCASSQGQAGRGGSGNTIYFGEGSWLTVV.

The DNA of the CDR3 is TGTGCCAGCAGCCTAGGGACAGGGGGCGACACTGAAGCTTTCTTT. Protein product: CASSLGTGGDTEAFF. The rearrangement links TRBV7-9 to TRBJ1-1; 12 bases match TRBD1. CDR1 and CDR2 from the germline V gene are SEHNR and FQNEAQ (reference sequence). The CDR3 has 15 amino acids. Trimming at V came to 5 bases and at J to 3 bases, leaving 4 bases not matched to a gene.

The J gene is TRBJ1-2, the V gene TRBV6-1; TRBD1 is a possible D gene (5 bases). This CDR3 spans 12 amino acids. V was pared by 1 base and J by 7 bases, with 7 bases between. Germline CDR1 and CDR2: MNHNS and SASEGT. CDR3 amino acids: CASSEGRGGYTF. The CDR3 bases are TGTGCCAGCAGTGAAGGGAGGGGTGGCTACACCTTC.

The gene calls are TRBV19 and TRBJ2-2; 12 nucleotides align to TRBD2. Looked up from germline, CDR1 is LNHDA and CDR2 is SQIVND (reference sequence). The CDR3 extends over 16 amino acids. J gave up 1 base and V 4 bases, and 1 base lay outside the gene matches. CDR3 in amino acids: CASSTGLAGNTGELFF. The CDR3 DNA follows: TGTGCCAGTAGTACGGGACTAGCGGGGAACACCGGGGAGCTGTTTTTT.

This chain uses TRBV19 with TRBJ2-1; 10 bases are shared with TRBD2. V dropped 6 bases and J dropped 5; count of bases not matched to a gene: 4. The CDR3 runs to 14 residues. Germline V gives CDR1 LNHDA, CDR2 SQIVND (reference sequence). The CDR3 loop is CASRASGSNNEQFF. Here the CDR3 DNA reads TGTGCCAGTAGAGCTAGCGGGAGCAACAATGAGCAGTTCTTC. Supplemented by reference TRBV19 and TRBJ2-1, the full variable domain reads DGGITQSPKYLFRKEGQNVTLSCEQNLNHDAMYWYRQDPGQGLRLIYYSQIVNDFQKGDIAEGYSVSREKKESFPLTVTSAQKNPTAFYLCASRASGSNNEQFFGPGTRLTVL.